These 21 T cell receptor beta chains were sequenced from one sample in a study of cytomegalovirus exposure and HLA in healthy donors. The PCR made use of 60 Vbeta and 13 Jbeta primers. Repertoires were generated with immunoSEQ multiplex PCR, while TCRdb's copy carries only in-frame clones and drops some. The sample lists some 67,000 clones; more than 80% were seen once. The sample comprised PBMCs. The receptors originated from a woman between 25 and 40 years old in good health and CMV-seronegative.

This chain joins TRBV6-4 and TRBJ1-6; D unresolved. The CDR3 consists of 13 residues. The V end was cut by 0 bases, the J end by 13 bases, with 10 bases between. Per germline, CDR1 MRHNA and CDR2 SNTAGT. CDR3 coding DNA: TGTGCCAGCAGTGACTCATCCCGAGGTCCCCTCCACTTT. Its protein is CASSDSSRGPLHF.

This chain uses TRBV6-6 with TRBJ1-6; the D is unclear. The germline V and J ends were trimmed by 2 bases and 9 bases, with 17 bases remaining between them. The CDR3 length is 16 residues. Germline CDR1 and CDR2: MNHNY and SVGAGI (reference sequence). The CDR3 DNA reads TGTGCCAGCAGTTACCCCACCTCAACTAGTGCTTCACCCCTCCACTTT. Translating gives CASSYPTSTSASPLHF.

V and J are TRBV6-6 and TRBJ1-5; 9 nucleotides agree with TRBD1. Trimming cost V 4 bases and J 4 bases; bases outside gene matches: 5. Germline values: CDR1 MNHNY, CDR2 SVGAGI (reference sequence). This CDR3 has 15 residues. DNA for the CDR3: TGTGCCAGCAGTTCCCCAGGACAGGGGAATCAGCCCCAGCATTTT. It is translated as CASSSPGQGNQPQHF.

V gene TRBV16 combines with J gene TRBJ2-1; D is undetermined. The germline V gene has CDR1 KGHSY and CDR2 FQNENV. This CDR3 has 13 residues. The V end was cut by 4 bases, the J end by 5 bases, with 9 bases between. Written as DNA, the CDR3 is TGTGCCAGCAGCCGCGGCGTGAACAATGAGCAGTTCTTC. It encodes CASSRGVNNEQFF.

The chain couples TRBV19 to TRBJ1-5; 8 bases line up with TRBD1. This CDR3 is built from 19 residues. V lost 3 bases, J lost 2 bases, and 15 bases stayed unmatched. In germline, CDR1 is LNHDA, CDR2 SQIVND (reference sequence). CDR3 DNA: TGTGCCAGTAGTATCGGACAGGGTCGGGGCAATGGTGGCAATCAGCCCCAGCATTTT. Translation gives CASSIGQGRGNGGNQPQHF.

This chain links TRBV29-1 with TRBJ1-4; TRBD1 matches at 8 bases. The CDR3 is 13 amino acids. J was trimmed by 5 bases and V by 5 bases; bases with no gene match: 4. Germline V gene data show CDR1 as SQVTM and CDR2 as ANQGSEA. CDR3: CSVRQGKNEKLFF. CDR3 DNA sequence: TGCAGCGTTCGACAGGGGAAAAATGAAAAACTGTTTTTT.

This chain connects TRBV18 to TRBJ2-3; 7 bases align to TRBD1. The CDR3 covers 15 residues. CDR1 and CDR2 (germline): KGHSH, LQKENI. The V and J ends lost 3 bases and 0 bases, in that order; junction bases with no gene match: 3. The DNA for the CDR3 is TGTGCCAGCTCACCCTTACAGGGGAGCACAGATACGCAGTATTTT. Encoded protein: CASSPLQGSTDTQYF. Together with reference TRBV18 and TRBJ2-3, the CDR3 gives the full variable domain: NAGVMQNPRHLVRRRGQEARLRCSPMKGHSHVYWYRQLPEEGLKFMVYLQKENIIDESGMPKERFSAEFPKEGPSILRIQQVVRGDSAAYFCASSPLQGSTDTQYFGPGTRLTVL.

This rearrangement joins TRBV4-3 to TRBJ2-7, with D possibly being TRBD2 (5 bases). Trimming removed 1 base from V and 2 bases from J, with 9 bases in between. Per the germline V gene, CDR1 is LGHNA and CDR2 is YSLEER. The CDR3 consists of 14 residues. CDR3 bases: TGCGCCAGCAGCCAAGCTCAGAGGGCCTACGAGCAGTACTTC. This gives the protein CASSQAQRAYEQYF.

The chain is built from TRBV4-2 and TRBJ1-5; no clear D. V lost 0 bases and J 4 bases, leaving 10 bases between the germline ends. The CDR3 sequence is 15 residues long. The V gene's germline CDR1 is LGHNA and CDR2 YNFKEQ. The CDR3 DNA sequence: TGTGCCAGCAGCCAAGAGAGGCGTCAGAATCAGCCCCAGCATTTT. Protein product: CASSQERRQNQPQHF.

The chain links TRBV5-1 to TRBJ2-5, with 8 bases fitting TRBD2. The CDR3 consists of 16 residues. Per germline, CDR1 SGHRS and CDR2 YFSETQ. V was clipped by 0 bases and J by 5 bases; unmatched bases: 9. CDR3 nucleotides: TGCGCCAGCAGCTTGGCCTCCGTAGCGGGGCGGGAGACCCAGTACTTC. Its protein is CASSLASVAGRETQYF. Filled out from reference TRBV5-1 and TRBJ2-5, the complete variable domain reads KAGVTQTPRYLIKTRGQQVTLSCSPISGHRSVSWYQQTPGQGLQFLFEYFSETQRNKGNFPGRFSGRQFSNSRSEMNVSTLELGDSALYLCASSLASVAGRETQYFGPGTRLLVL.

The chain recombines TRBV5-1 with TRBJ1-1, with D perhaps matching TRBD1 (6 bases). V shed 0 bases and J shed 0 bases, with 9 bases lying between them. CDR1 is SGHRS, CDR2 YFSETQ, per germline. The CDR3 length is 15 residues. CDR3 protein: CASSLGQGLNTEAFF. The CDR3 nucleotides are TGCGCCAGCAGCTTGGGTCAGGGGCTGAACACTGAAGCTTTCTTT.

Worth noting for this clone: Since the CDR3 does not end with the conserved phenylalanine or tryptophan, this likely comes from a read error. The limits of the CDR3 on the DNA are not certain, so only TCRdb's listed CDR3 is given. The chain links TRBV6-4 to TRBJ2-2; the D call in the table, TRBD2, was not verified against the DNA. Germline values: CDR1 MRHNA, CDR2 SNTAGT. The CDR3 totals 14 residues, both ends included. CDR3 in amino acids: CASSDGGATGERFL.

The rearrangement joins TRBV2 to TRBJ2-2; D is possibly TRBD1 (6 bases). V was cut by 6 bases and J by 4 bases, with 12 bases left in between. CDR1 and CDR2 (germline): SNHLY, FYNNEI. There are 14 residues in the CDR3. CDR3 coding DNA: TGTGCCAGCAGCGGACAGTTACTCACCGGGGAGCTGTTTTTT. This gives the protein CASSGQLLTGELFF.

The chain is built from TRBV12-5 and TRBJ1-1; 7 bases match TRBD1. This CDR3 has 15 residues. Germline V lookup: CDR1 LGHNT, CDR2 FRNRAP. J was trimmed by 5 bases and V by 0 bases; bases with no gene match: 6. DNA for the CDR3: TGTGCTAGTGGTTTGGTACTCGGCAGGGGGACTGAAGCTTTCTTT. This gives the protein CASGLVLGRGTEAFF.

The CDR3 nucleotides are TGTGCCAGCTCAGGGGCTTATAGCAATCAGCCCCAGCATTTT. It specifies CASSGAYSNQPQHF. The V and J genes are TRBV19 and TRBJ1-5, with a weak D call TRBD1 (6 bases). Looked up from germline, CDR1 is LNHDA and CDR2 is SQIVND (reference sequence). The ends were cut back, 9 bases at V and 0 bases at J, with 12 bases in the middle. This CDR3 is built from 14 residues.

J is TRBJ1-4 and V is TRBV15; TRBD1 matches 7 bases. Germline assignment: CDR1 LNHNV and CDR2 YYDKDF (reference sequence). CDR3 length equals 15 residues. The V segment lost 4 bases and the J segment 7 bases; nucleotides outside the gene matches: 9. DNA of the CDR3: TGTGCCACCAGCACCTCGGGCAGGGGGACTGAAAAACTGTTTTTT. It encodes CATSTSGRGTEKLFF. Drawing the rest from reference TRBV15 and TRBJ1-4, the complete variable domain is DAMVIQNPRYQVTQFGKPVTLSCSQTLNHNVMYWYQQKSSQAPKLLFHYYDKDFNNEADTPDNFQSRRPNTSFCFLDIRSPGLGDTAMYLCATSTSGRGTEKLFFGSGTQLSVL.

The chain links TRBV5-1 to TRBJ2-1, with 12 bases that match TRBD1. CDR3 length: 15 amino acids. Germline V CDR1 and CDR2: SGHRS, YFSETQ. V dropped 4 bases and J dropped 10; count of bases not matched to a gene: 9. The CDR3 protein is CASSVLGQGAAEQFF. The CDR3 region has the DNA TGCGCCAGCAGCGTCTTGGGACAGGGGGCTGCCGAGCAGTTCTTC.

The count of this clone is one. This CDR3 is CASSSRKLAGADTEAFF. The CDR3 bases are TGTGCCAGCAGCAGCCGGAAATTGGCAGGGGCAGACACTGAAGCTTTCTTT. The gene calls are TRBV14 and TRBJ1-1; a weak D match, TRBD1 (6 bases). The CDR3 runs to 17 residues. Germline assignment: CDR1 SGHDN and CDR2 FVKESK. Trimming shortened V by 5 bases and J by 3 bases, and 22 bases separated the two germline ends.

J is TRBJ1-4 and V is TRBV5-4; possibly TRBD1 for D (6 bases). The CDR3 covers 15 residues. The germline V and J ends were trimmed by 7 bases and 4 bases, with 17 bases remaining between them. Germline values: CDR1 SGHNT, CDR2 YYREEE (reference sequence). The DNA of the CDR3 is TGTGCCAGCGGCTCGGGGGGGCCGGGTAATGAAAAACTGTTTTTT. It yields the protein CASGSGGPGNEKLFF.

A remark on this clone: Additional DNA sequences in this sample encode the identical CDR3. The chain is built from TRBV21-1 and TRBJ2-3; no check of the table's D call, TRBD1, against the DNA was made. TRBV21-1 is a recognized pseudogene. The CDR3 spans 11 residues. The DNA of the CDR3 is TGCATAACCGGGGACACGGATACGCAGTATTTT. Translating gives CITGDTDTQYF.

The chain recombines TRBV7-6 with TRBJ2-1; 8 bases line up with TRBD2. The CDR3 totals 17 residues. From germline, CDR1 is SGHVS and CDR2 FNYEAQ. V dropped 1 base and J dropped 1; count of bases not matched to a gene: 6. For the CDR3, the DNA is TGTGCCAGCAGCTTAGTTACTAGCGGTGCTTCCTACAATGAGCAGTTCTTC. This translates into CASSLVTSGASYNEQFF. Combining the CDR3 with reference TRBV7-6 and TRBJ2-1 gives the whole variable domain GAGVSQSPRYKVTKRGQDVALRCDPISGHVSLYWYRQALGQGPEFLTYFNYEAQQDKSGLPNDRFSAERPEGSISTLTIQRTEQRDSAMYRCASSLVTSGASYNEQFFGPGTRLTVL.